These T cell receptor beta chains were read from a single sample in a study of T cells in Graves' hyperthyroidism and ophthalmopathy. TCRdb itself ran the multiplex PCR reads through MiXCR, one entry per CDR3 protein. The data contain 700,000 to 950,000 distinct CDR3 sequences, roughly a third of them seen just once; the ten biggest clones take up around 30%. Material: blood. The receptors were gathered from a woman between 40 and 50 years old with Graves' hyperthyroidism. Each CDR3 is given with its conserved first and last residue. D genes are given only for firm matches. Only part of the rows carry a size: once, few, many, or a class if the clone is expanded.

D gene	J gene	V gene	clone size	CDR3 protein	CDR3 DNA
-	TRBJ2-3	TRBV15	-	CATSRDRWAPGDTQYF	TGTGCCACCAGCAGAGATAGGTGGGCCCCAGGGGATACGCAGTATTTT
-	TRBJ1-3	TRBV6-5	few	CASSRGLPPGNTIYF	TGTGCCAGCAGCAGGGGACTGCCGCCTGGAAACACCATATATTTT
-	TRBJ2-5	TRBV7-9	-	CASSPGGTASQETQYF	TGTGCCAGCAGCCCCGGGGGGACAGCCTCTCAAGAGACCCAGTACTTC
-	TRBJ2-7	TRBV10-3	-	CAIEGSFYEQYF	TGTGCCATTGAAGGGAGTTTTTACGAGCAGTACTTC
-	TRBJ1-4	TRBV9	-	CASSVGGRGDEKLFF	TGTGCCAGCAGCGTAGGTGGGCGAGGTGATGAAAAACTGTTTTTT
TRBD2	TRBJ2-1	TRBV7-6	-	CASSLLAGLNNEQFF	TGTGCTAGCAGTCTATTAGCGGGGCTGAACAATGAGCAGTTCTTC
TRBD2	TRBJ2-3	TRBV7-2	-	CASSSTRGGDTQYF	TGTGCCAGCAGCTCAACTCGGGGGGGGGATACGCAGTATTTT
-	TRBJ2-6	TRBV6-5	many	CASSRRDTSSGANVLTF	TGTGCCAGCAGTCGGCGGGACACCAGCTCTGGGGCCAACGTCCTGACTTTC
TRBD1	TRBJ2-7	TRBV2	many	CAIWTGGGSEQYF	TGTGCCATCTGGACAGGGGGGGGTAGCGAGCAGTACTTC
-	TRBJ1-1	TRBV12-3/TRBV12-4	-	CASGWTANTEAFF	TGTGCTAGTGGTTGGACAGCGAACACTGAAGCTTTCTTT
-	TRBJ1-1	TRBV12-3/TRBV12-4	many	CASSRKGTPNTEAFF	TGTGCCAGCAGCCGCAAGGGGACACCGAACACTGAAGCTTTCTTT
-	TRBJ2-2	TRBV6-1	-	CARSKDTRVNHTGELFF	TGTGCCAGAAGCAAAGACACCAGAGTAAACCACACCGGGGAGCTGTTTTTT
-	TRBJ1-2	TRBV7-9	many	CASSLAMPNYGYTF	TGTGCCAGCAGCTTAGCCATGCCTAACTATGGCTACACCTTC
TRBD1	TRBJ1-1	TRBV6-1	few	CASSAKGDSLLGAFF	TGTGCCAGCAGTGCGAAGGGGGACAGCCTCCTGGGGGCTTTCTTT
TRBD2	TRBJ2-7	TRBV11-1	once	CASSETSGFFSGYEQYF	TGTGCCAGCAGCGAGACTAGCGGGTTTTTCTCAGGCTACGAGCAGTACTTC
-	TRBJ1-2	TRBV7-2	many	CASSDQQGWYGYTF	TGTGCCAGCAGCGACCAACAGGGTTGGTATGGCTACACCTTC
-	TRBJ1-2	TRBV12-3/TRBV12-4	many	CASSNESAGVVNGYTF	TGTGCCAGCAGTAACGAGTCAGCGGGGGTGGTGAATGGCTACACCTTC
-	TRBJ2-7	TRBV20-1	few	CSAKPGDGVYEQYF	TGCAGTGCAAAGCCGGGGGACGGCGTCTACGAGCAGTACTTC
-	TRBJ2-1	TRBV19	-	CASSIAGTYNEQFF	TGTGCCAGTAGTATCGCAGGGACCTACAATGAGCAGTTCTTC
-	TRBJ1-6	TRBV5-1	many	CASSLVPSTNSPLHF	TGCGCCAGCAGCTTGGTCCCCAGCACTAATTCACCCCTCCACTTT